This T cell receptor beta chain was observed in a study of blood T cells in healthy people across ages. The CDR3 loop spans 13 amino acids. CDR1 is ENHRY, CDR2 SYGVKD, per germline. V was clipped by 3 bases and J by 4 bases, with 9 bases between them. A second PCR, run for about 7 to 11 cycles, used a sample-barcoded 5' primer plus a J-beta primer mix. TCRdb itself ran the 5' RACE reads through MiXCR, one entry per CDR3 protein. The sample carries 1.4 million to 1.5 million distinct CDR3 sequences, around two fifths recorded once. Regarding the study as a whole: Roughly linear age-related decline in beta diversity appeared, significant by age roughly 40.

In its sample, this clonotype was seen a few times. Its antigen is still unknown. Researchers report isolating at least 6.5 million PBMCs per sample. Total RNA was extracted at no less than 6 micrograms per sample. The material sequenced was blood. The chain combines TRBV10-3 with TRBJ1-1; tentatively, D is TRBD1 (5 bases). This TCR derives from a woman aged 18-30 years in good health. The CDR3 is CAISEGVSTEAFF. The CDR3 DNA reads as TGTGCCATCAGTGAAGGGGTATCCACTGAAGCTTTCTTT.